This T cell receptor beta chain was captured by sequencing in a study of identical twins. Whole-study findings and limits: Zero-insertion analyses were open to partial confounding by invariant MAIT and iNKT cells.

Comments on this clonotype: What it binds is unknown.

CDR3 length equals 12 residues. Germline-derived CDR1 and CDR2 are SGHAT and FQNNGV. The V and J ends lost 5 bases and 8 bases respectively, with 12 bases between them. Healthy Caucasian individuals made up all the donors. MiXCR was run by TCRdb on the 5' RACE reads, yielding one entry per CDR3 protein. This sample carries 450,000 or so distinct CDR3 sequences, approximately 24% of them seen once, and the ten largest clones take about 3%. The same data also contributed to another study, on T cells expressing NK-cell markers. According to that study: The study sequenced eight donors, seven HCMV-seropositive and one seronegative. These clonotypes also led the CD3+CD56-NKG2C+ fraction in a handful of donors.

The sample consisted of CD4+ T cells sorted from blood. V and J are TRBV11-2 and TRBJ1-2, with a tentative D call TRBD1 (6 bases). The TCR comes from a woman aged 18-29 years in good health. CDR3 protein: CASSKGGRGYTF. CDR3 nucleotides: TGTGCCAGCAGCAAGGGGGGCAGGGGCTACACCTTC.